This TCR beta chain came from a study of cytomegalovirus exposure and HLA in healthy donors. Germline lookup yields CDR1 SNHLY and CDR2 FYNNEI. V lost 4 bases and J lost 6; bases outside the gene matches: 14. This CDR3 is built from 18 residues. Both 60 Vbeta primers and 13 Jbeta primers went into the PCR. Generated by immunoSEQ multiplex PCR, the TCRdb table keeps only in-frame clones and is missing some. Of fewer than 120,000 clones listed, around 85% are singletons. Material for sequencing was PBMCs. This receptor was obtained from a man aged 25 to 45 in good health and CMV-seropositive. J is TRBJ2-3 and V is TRBV2; TRBD1 aligns across 12 bases. DNA for the CDR3: TGTGCCAGCAGTGTGGCGGCGGGGGACAGGGGGCGTGAGGATACGCAGTATTTT. Translating it yields CASSVAAGDRGREDTQYF.